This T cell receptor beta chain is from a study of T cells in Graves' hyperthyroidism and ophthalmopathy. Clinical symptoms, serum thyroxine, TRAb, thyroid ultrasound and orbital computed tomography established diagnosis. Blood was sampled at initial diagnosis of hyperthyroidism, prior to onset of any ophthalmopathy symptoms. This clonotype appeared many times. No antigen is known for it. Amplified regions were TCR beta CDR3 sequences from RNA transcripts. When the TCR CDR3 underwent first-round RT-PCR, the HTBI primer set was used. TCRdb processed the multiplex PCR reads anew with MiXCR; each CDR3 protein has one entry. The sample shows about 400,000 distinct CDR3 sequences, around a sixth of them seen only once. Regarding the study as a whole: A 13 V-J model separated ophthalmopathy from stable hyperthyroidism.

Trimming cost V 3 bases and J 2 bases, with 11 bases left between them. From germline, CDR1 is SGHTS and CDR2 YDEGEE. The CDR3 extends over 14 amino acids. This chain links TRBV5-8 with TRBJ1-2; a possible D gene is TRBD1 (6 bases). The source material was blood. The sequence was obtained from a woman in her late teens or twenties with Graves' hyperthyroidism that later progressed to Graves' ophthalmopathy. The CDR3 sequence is CASSSTGINYGYTF. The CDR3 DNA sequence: TGTGCCAGCAGCTCAACAGGGATCAACTATGGCTACACCTTC.